One sample yielded the 10 T cell receptor beta chains listed below, sequenced in a study of cytomegalovirus exposure and HLA in healthy donors. The primer mix had 60 Vbeta and 13 Jbeta primers. Clones were read by immunoSEQ multiplex PCR, and TCRdb kept only the in-frame ones, dropping some. Among some 110,000 clones listed, under 70% were seen once. Sequenced input: PBMCs. Receptor source: a man younger than 30 in good health and CMV-seronegative.

This clone has only a few counts. The chain couples TRBV7-2 to TRBJ2-2; TRBD1 aligns across 9 bases. J gave up 5 bases and V 2 bases, and 6 bases lay outside the gene matches. Germline V gene lookup returns CDR1 SGHTA and CDR2 FQGNSA. The CDR3 loop spans 16 amino acids. CDR3 in DNA: TGTGCCAGCAGCTTAAAACAGGGGGCGCATACCGGGGAGCTGTTTTTT. Protein sequence: CASSLKQGAHTGELFF.

In this sample, this clone turned up once. This sequence joins TRBV5-1 and TRBJ2-1; 9 nucleotides match TRBD2. Germline CDR1 SGHRS, CDR2 YFSETQ. With V trimmed by 3 bases and J by 5 bases, 3 bases remained unmatched. The CDR3 consists of 14 residues. Written as DNA, the CDR3 is TGCGCCAGCAGCTCCCGACTAGCGGACAATGAGCAGTTCTTC. Translating it yields CASSSRLADNEQFF.

The chain links TRBV4-1 to TRBJ1-3; 10 bases agree with TRBD1. V gave up 1 base and J gave up 8 bases; unmatched junction bases: 17. Germline CDR1 MGHRA, CDR2 YSYEKL. The CDR3 is 19 residues long. CDR3 sequence (DNA): TGCGCCAGCAGCCAAGTCCCCCCCGGGACAGGGGCCCAGAGTGACACCATATATTTT. Translating it yields CASSQVPPGTGAQSDTIYF.

The J gene is TRBJ1-1, the V gene TRBV6-6; D possibly corresponds to TRBD1 (5 bases). V lost 5 bases to trimming and J lost 10 bases, with 14 bases between them. The germline V gene encodes CDR1 MNHNY and CDR2 SVGAGI (reference sequence). This CDR3 spans 12 amino acids. Written as DNA, the CDR3 is TGTGCCAGCAGTCACGGGATGGGGGGAGCTTTCTTT. This gives the protein CASSHGMGGAFF.

The chain uses TRBV2 and TRBJ2-4; 8 bases align to TRBD1. This CDR3 is built from 12 residues. V shed 6 bases and J 5 bases; nucleotides not matched to a gene: 0. Germline values: CDR1 SNHLY, CDR2 FYNNEI. The CDR3 DNA reads as TGTGCCAGCAGGGACAGGGAAAACATTCAGTACTTC. This codes for CASRDRENIQYF.

The rearrangement links TRBV6-5 to TRBJ2-7; 7 bases are a match to TRBD1. Germline CDR1 reads MNHEY; CDR2 reads SVGAGI. This CDR3 has 16 amino acids. V trimming: 2 bases; J trimming: 0 bases; junction bases outside the gene matches: 7. Written as DNA, the CDR3 is TGTGCCAGCAGTTACGCCTCCGGGACAGCCTCCTACGAGCAGTACTTC. Protein: CASSYASGTASYEQYF.

The CDR3 bases are TGTGCCAGCAGTGAAGGGCCAGGAAGGAACACTGAAGCTTTCTTT. Protein sequence: CASSEGPGRNTEAFF. This chain joins TRBV2 and TRBJ1-1; D remains unclear. Germline loops: CDR1 SNHLY, CDR2 FYNNEI. V was pared by 1 base and J by 1 base, with 10 bases between. This CDR3 comprises 15 residues.

This clone came up once. One end of the junction is discordant with germline, which a read error may explain. The chain recombines TRBV6-6 with TRBJ1-5; D gene uncertain. CDR1 and CDR2 from the germline V gene are MNHNY and SVGAGI (reference sequence). This CDR3 region has 16 residues. Here the CDR3 reads CASSYERVPSDQPQHF. The CDR3 DNA is TGTGCCAGCAGTTATGAGCGGGTGCCTAGCGATCAGCCCCAGCATTTT.

The chain links TRBV5-4 to TRBJ2-3; D is perhaps TRBD2 (7 bases). Germline V gene data show CDR1 as SGHNT and CDR2 as YYREEE (reference sequence). Trimming took off 0 bases at V and 5 bases at J, with 16 bases between the two ends. The CDR3 covers 16 residues. The DNA for the CDR3 is TGTGCCAGCAGCTTGGCCTCGCGGGGGCGGGTAGATACGCAGTATTTT. Residues: CASSLASRGRVDTQYF.

This chain connects TRBV5-6 to TRBJ2-7; D is undetermined. CDR1 and CDR2 (germline): SGHDT, YYEEEE. There are 13 residues in the CDR3. Trimming cost V 1 base and J 4 bases, with 9 bases left between them. This chain's CDR3 is CASSLFPFYEQYF. The CDR3 coding sequence is TGTGCCAGCAGCTTGTTCCCGTTTTACGAGCAGTACTTC.